This T cell receptor (beta chain) was identified in a study of blood T cell repertoires in COVID-19 (dated by TCRdb to 2018 to 2021). For context, the study as a whole: The collaborator samples originated in the United States, Italy and Spain and spanned the acute and convalescent phases of COVID-19. The prospective study material was composed of cDNA or gDNA derived from T cells, B-cell-depleted T cells, or PBMCs. Deeply sampled blood TCRbeta repertoires from subjects exposed to, actively infected with, or recovered from COVID-19 were included in the dataset. A freely available public database, intended as a resource for researchers studying the immune response to SARS-CoV-2, is where the repertoires were released. Samples came from the ongoing ImmuneRACE study (first 160 participants) plus 1,254 subjects from 6 global collaborators. Nearly every sample came with metadata listing a de-identified subject ID, COVID-19 status, age in years and sex. Where HLA class I and class II types were available, the types were taken from metadata supplied by the sample provider, not from assay-based typing.

Enrolling through a virtual design, the prospective study's participants ranged in age from roughly 18 to 90 years and lived across more than 20 United States geographic areas. In the prospective study, cohorts were assigned on the basis of participant-reported clinical history obtained from a screening survey and a study questionnaire. In the prospective study, mobile phlebotomists collected whole blood, serum and a nasopharyngeal or oropharyngeal swab from each participant. Participants in the prospective study had the option to provide additional blood draws and questionnaires over an approximately 2-month period. Before DNA extraction, blood samples from the prospective study were shipped at room temperature or frozen. In the germline V gene, CDR1 corresponds to ENHRY and CDR2 to SYGVKD. V lost 6 bases and J lost 5 bases; the stretch between them is 17 bases long. Measured from the cysteine to the phenylalanine, the CDR3 is 15 residues long. Solely the CDR3 DNA is kept, with 45 bases framed from the first base.

Only one count was recorded for this clone. This receptor's antigen is unknown. Per-base quality was not reported, and no clone a single base away is much larger than it. Broad study findings and their caveats: Clinical and demographic metadata were provided uncurated, with the amount varying by source and participant.

TCRbeta CDR3 regions were amplified from genomic DNA using the immunoSEQ Assay, a bias-controlled multiplex PCR. Processing in the source paper ran as follows. The number of nucleated cells in each sample was estimated from the amplification of reference gene primers within the assay. Sequence reads were collapsed and filtered to measure the absolute abundance of every unique TCRbeta CDR3 rearrangement. For each sample, productive Simpson clonality was calculated by taking the square root of Simpson's diversity index across productive rearrangements. What TCRdb holds here is the immuneACCESS table cut down to in-frame rearrangements. Part of the clones is not present; checked against another copy, under half of the missing clones reflect an unresolved V gene, and the others are unexplained. From that table come the V and J calls and clone size; the DNA was used to work out D and trimming. The sample table contains some 380,000 clones; only one count was recorded for roughly 90% of them. Of the sample, approximately 2.1% is held by the ten largest clones.

The TCR comes from a woman aged 40 to 50 with acute COVID-19. This chain joins TRBV10-3 to TRBJ2-1; TRBD2 could be the D gene, as 7 bases match. The sequenced sample consisted of PBMCs or T cells enriched from blood (not recorded which). The base sequence is TGTGCCATCAGCGGGGGGCTAGCGGAAAACAATGAGCAGTTCTTC. This translates into CAISGGLAENNEQFF.